Given below is one T cell receptor beta chain in context. Its antigen is unknown. The sample comes from a study of cytomegalovirus exposure and HLA in healthy donors. General study findings and limits: The authors assumed roughly uniform sequencing depth across donors for presence/absence analyses.

Unmatched junction bases numbered 8, after V lost 6 bases and J lost 6 bases. Germline loops: CDR1 LNHDA, CDR2 SQIVND (reference sequence). This CDR3 has 13 amino acids. The PCR employed 60 Vbeta primers together with 13 Jbeta primers. Sequencing used immunoSEQ multiplex PCR; TCRdb keeps in-frame clones, though not all of them. The sample has over 150,000 clones, more than 60% seen once. The V gene is TRBV19, the J gene TRBJ2-7; 7 bases are a match to TRBD1. Sequenced material: PBMCs. The origin of this receptor is a middle-aged woman in good health and CMV-seronegative. The CDR3 bases are TGTGCCAGTAGGACCGACAGGGCCTCCGAGCAGTACTTC. It translates to CASRTDRASEQYF.